This T cell receptor (beta chain) is drawn from a study of cytomegalovirus exposure and HLA in healthy donors. Points on this clone: Its antigen is unidentified.

PCR employed 60 Vbeta and 13 Jbeta primers. The data were produced by immunoSEQ multiplex PCR, yet TCRdb's version contains in-frame clones alone and is incomplete. The top ten clones hold over 5% of a sample with 75,000 to 100,000 clones, 81% of them seen once. The CDR3 has 14 amino acids. The V gene's germline CDR1 is SGHRS and CDR2 YFSETQ. J was trimmed by 4 bases and V by 4 bases; bases with no gene match: 5. General observations from the study: The HLA-A and HLA-B alleles of most subjects were reportedly predicted accurately from TCR beta sequences.

This sequence was found in a man between 35 and 55 years old in good health and CMV-seropositive. Sequenced: PBMCs. The V call is TRBV5-1, the J call TRBJ2-3; 8 positions agree with TRBD2. The CDR3 DNA reads as TGCGCCAGCAGCAAACTAGCGGAGCCAGATACGCAGTATTTT. It yields the protein CASSKLAEPDTQYF.